The next 19 T cell receptor beta chains were all read from a single sample in a study of monozygotic twins with inflammatory bowel disease. Using the 5' RACE reads, TCRdb records one entry per CDR3 protein without DNA. The sample shows some 170,000 distinct CDR3 sequences, and 2.4% sits with its ten largest clones. Source material: blood. The receptors derive from a human donor with ulcerative colitis or Crohn's disease, or a healthy co-twin of an affected twin (not recorded which).

The chain recombines TRBV5-1 with TRBJ1-1; there is no DNA to check the TCRdb D call of TRBD1. The CDR3 contains 15 residues. Germline V lookup: CDR1 SGHRS, CDR2 YFSETQ. CDR3: CASSRRGNSDTEAFF.

This chain connects TRBV7-9 to TRBJ1-4; TCRdb selects TRBD1, and the lack of DNA leaves this call unchecked. The CDR3 covers 13 residues. CDR1 and CDR2 (germline): SEHNR, FQNEAQ (reference sequence). The CDR3 reads CASSSSGGEKLFF.

This chain uses TRBV20-1 with TRBJ2-1; TCRdb's D call of TRBD2 is untestable without DNA. From germline, CDR1 is DFQATT and CDR2 SNEGSKA (reference sequence). The CDR3 spans 16 residues. CDR3: CSARSASGTFYNEQFF.

The chain has TRBV6-2 or TRBV6-3 and TRBJ1-2; TCRdb designates TRBD1, a call that cannot be tested without DNA. Germline V gene lookup returns CDR1 MNHEY and CDR2 SVGEGT. CDR3 length: 16 amino acids. The CDR3 region is CASSYSALDRVGGYTF.

The rearrangement links TRBV30 to TRBJ1-3; TCRdb designates TRBD1, a call that cannot be tested without DNA. Germline values: CDR1 GTSNPN, CDR2 SVGIG (reference sequence). CDR3 length: 14 residues. CDR3 in amino acids: CAWSAGDSRNTIYF.

V is TRBV7-2 and J is TRBJ1-3. Germline values: CDR1 SGHTA, CDR2 FQGNSA. The CDR3 is 14 residues long. CDR3 sequence: CASSSWNSGNTIYF.

The chain is built from TRBV7-3 and TRBJ1-3. The CDR3 loop spans 12 amino acids. Germline V gene sequence: CDR1 SGHTA, CDR2 FQGTGA. The CDR3 sequence: CASSDGGNTIYF.

V usage is TRBV12-3 or TRBV12-4 and J usage is TRBJ2-3. This CDR3 region has 14 residues. The CDR3 sequence: CASSLGASTDTQYF.

The chain uses TRBV20-1 and TRBJ2-7; the TRBD1 assignment by TCRdb is unverifiable without DNA. CDR1 and CDR2 (germline): DFQATT, SNEGSKA (reference sequence). This CDR3 spans 15 amino acids. CDR3 sequence: CSALTPGQGEDEQYF.

This chain uses TRBV20-1 with TRBJ2-7; absent DNA, TCRdb's TRBD1 call cannot be checked. This CDR3 spans 13 amino acids. Germline V gives CDR1 DFQATT, CDR2 SNEGSKA (reference sequence). CDR3 sequence: CSAFRGSFNEQYF.

The chain recombines TRBV6-5 with TRBJ2-7; TCRdb designates TRBD1, a call that cannot be tested without DNA. This CDR3 comprises 13 residues. CDR1 MNHEY and CDR2 SVGAGI come from the germline V gene. The CDR3 sequence: CASRGQVFYEQYF.

The chain combines TRBV11-3 with TRBJ2-1; the D call from TCRdb, TRBD1, cannot be confirmed without DNA. The CDR3 is made up of 17 amino acids. Germline lookup yields CDR1 SGHNT and CDR2 YENEEA. The CDR3 spells CASSLEGWDAGSPEQFF.

V and J are TRBV28 and TRBJ2-1; absent DNA, TCRdb's TRBD2 call cannot be checked. Germline V gene lookup returns CDR1 MDHEN and CDR2 SYDVKM. The CDR3 totals 15 residues. The CDR3 loop reads CASSFRGRYINEQFF.

The rearrangement links TRBV19 to TRBJ2-1; without DNA, the TCRdb call of TRBD1 cannot be checked. CDR1 is LNHDA, CDR2 SQIVND, per germline (reference sequence). CDR3 size: 12 residues. The CDR3 spells CATQGGYNEQFF. Drawing the rest from reference TRBV19 and TRBJ2-1, the complete variable domain is DGGITQSPKYLFRKEGQNVTLSCEQNLNHDAMYWYRQDPGQGLRLIYYSQIVNDFQKGDIAEGYSVSREKKESFPLTVTSAQKNPTAFYLCATQGGYNEQFFGPGTRLTVL.

The V call is TRBV28, the J call TRBJ2-3; TCRdb proposes TRBD2, but this gene call is untestable without DNA. Germline V gives CDR1 MDHEN, CDR2 SYDVKM. There are 14 residues in the CDR3. This chain's CDR3 is CASSRAGGTDTQYF.

V and J are TRBV19 and TRBJ1-5; the TCRdb call, TRBD1, lacks DNA for checking. In germline, CDR1 is LNHDA, CDR2 SQIVND (reference sequence). This CDR3 is built from 17 residues. CDR3 protein: CASSIPLGHFSNQPQHF.

This chain joins TRBV7-8 and TRBJ2-3; TCRdb reports TRBD2, a call that lacks DNA to check it against. Germline lookup yields CDR1 SGHVS and CDR2 FQNEAQ. The CDR3 has 14 amino acids. The CDR3 protein is CASILAGYTDTQYF.

V and J are TRBV23-1 and TRBJ2-1. Being an ORF, TRBV23-1 has a function that is uncertain. This CDR3 has 12 amino acids. The CDR3 is CASSQFYNEQFF.

The chain combines TRBV20-1 with TRBJ2-5; the TCRdb call, TRBD2, lacks DNA for checking. This CDR3 contains 14 residues. Germline values: CDR1 DFQATT, CDR2 SNEGSKA (reference sequence). This CDR3 is CSANREGHQETQYF.